This is a list of T cell receptor beta chains from one sample in a study of tumor-infiltrating lymphocytes in primary liver carcinoma. TCRdb recomputed calls from the multiplex PCR reads with MiXCR, one row per CDR3 protein. This sample has around 47,000 distinct CDR3 sequences, with approximately 70% found just once. Source material: liver tumor tissue from sampling region 2. These TCRs come from a man in his forties with primary liver carcinoma and hepatitis B virus infection. CDR3s leave out the opening cysteine and the closing phenylalanine or tryptophan.

CDR3 protein	J gene	V gene
SVEAEEGVDGYT	TRBJ1-2	TRBV29-1
TSSISSYGQY	TRBJ2-7	TRBV6-2/TRBV6-3
SVVAGHNEHF	TRBJ2-1	TRBV29-1
AGGQVPGGEQL	TRBJ2-1	TRBV6-2/TRBV6-3
VSSPQGTANYGYA	TRBJ1-2	TRBV6-5
AISGQGLDTEAF	TRBJ1-1	TRBV10-3
ARTLTGGAYEQY	TRBJ2-7	TRBV12-3/TRBV12-4
ASSFEPNEQF	TRBJ2-1	TRBV28
ASSLQSNTEAF	TRBJ1-1	TRBV28
ACSSQGQGASKNIQY	TRBJ2-4	TRBV11-1
ASTKLAGRSYEQY	TRBJ2-7	TRBV6-2/TRBV6-3
ATTTSAVAKNIQY	TRBJ2-4	TRBV11-2
ASSEAGQGSQPQH	TRBJ1-5	TRBV6-1
ASSLVGTSNYNEQF	TRBJ2-1	TRBV7-2
ASSLEPSGSTF	TRBJ1-1	TRBV5-1
AISDQEGAGATNTGDLF	TRBJ2-2	TRBV10-3
ASSAANAIY	TRBJ1-3	TRBV6-6
ASSLPEAKTGELS	TRBJ2-2	TRBV5-1
ASSGSSRQETQY	TRBJ2-5	TRBV10-2
ASSVGRGEETQY	TRBJ2-5	TRBV12-3/TRBV12-4
ASSLRLAETHTYELY	TRBJ2-7	TRBV12-3/TRBV12-4
ASSQDDRGHEQY	TRBJ2-7	TRBV4-2
ASRSGDYGHT	TRBJ1-2	TRBV5-1
ASSLVAGQGSRNYGYT	TRBJ1-2	TRBV7-9
ASSPWTSRGYDQY	TRBJ2-7	TRBV6-2/TRBV6-3
ASRTTGEGNIIY	TRBJ1-3	TRBV12-3/TRBV12-4
ASSSSGTPSEQY	TRBJ2-7	TRBV7-9
ANSYSLAGYTYTQY	TRBJ2-3	TRBV6-5
ASRPSADTQY	TRBJ2-3	TRBV6-2/TRBV6-3
ASSLRQGGDTEAF	TRBJ1-1	TRBV5-4
ATSRDTGGLSYDEQF	TRBJ2-1	TRBV15
AGRLKGGLSNQPQH	TRBJ1-5	TRBV11-2
ASSMPGGMKETQY	TRBJ2-5	TRBV5-4
ASSLSRSGTQY	TRBJ2-3	TRBV14
SIADRTYNEQF	TRBJ2-1	TRBV29-1
ASTLRSGQGSYEQY	TRBJ2-7	TRBV6-1
ASSLYTGELF	TRBJ2-2	TRBV6-2/TRBV6-3
TNSFSEIHEQF	TRBJ2-1	TRBV11-1
ASSQIEGCNEQF	TRBJ2-1	TRBV4-1
AGSPWGYEQY	TRBJ2-7	TRBV11-2
SAHGIGGKYGYT	TRBJ1-2	TRBV29-1
ASNLSLNTEAF	TRBJ1-1	TRBV11-2
ASRPQGTSGLTDTQY	TRBJ2-3	TRBV6-6
TSGVTSGARSEQY	TRBJ2-7	TRBV7-8
SVEAGWGMNAEAL	TRBJ1-1	TRBV29-1
VSSRTGKGNQPQH	TRBJ1-5	TRBV6-1